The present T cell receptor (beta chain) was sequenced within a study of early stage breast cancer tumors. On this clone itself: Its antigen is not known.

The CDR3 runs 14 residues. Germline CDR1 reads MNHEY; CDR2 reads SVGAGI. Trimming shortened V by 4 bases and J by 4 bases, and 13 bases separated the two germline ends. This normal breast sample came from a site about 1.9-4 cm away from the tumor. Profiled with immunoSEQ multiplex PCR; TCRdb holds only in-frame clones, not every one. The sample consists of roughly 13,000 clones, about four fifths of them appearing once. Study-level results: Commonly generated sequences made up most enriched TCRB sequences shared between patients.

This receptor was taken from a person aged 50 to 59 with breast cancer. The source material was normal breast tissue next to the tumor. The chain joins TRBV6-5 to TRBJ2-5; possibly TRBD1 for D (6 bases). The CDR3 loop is CASSSSGAGETQYF. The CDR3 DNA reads TGTGCCAGCAGTTCCTCAGGGGCGGGAGAGACCCAGTACTTC.